This entry lists 15 T cell receptor beta chains sequenced from one sample in a study of CD8 T cells in Susac syndrome. Random hexamers were used to reverse transcribe the RNA input (about 0.5 to 1 ug). A single record per CDR3 protein comes from TCRdb applying MiXCR to the immunoSEQ multiplex PCR reads. The table records 250,000 to 300,000 distinct CDR3 sequences, approximately 90% of them present only once. The specimen sequenced was CD8+ T cells from PBMCs. The receptors were sampled from a human donor with multiple sclerosis.

The V and J genes are TRBV7-9 and TRBJ2-1; D uncertain. Germline CDR1 and CDR2: SEHNR and FQNEAQ (reference sequence). The length of the CDR3 is 14 residues. With 6 bases removed from V and 7 bases from J, the gap between germline ends came to 16 bases. The CDR3 reads CASRSPAAPNEQFF. The CDR3 DNA follows: TGTGCCAGCAGATCCCCGGCCGCGCCGAATGAGCAGTTCTTC.

The J gene is TRBJ2-3, the V gene TRBV30; 9 bases match TRBD1. The CDR3 sequence is 16 residues long. Germline V gives CDR1 GTSNPN, CDR2 SVGIG (reference sequence). The junction had 9 bases not matched to a gene; V was cut back by 3 bases and J by 2 bases. The DNA for the CDR3 is TGTGCCTGGAGCCCTTTCTGGGACAGGGACACAGATACGCAGTATTTT. Translated: CAWSPFWDRDTDTQYF.

The chain uses TRBV29-1 and TRBJ2-7, with D hard to call. There are 10 residues in the CDR3. Germline V gene data show CDR1 as SQVTM and CDR2 as ANQGSEA. V was cut by 7 bases and J by 3 bases, with 7 bases left in between. DNA of the CDR3: TGCAGCGCCCAAGGCTACGAGCAGTACTTC. Translation gives CSAQGYEQYF.

The rearrangement joins TRBV30 to TRBJ2-6, with D tentatively TRBD2 (5 bases). CDR1 is GTSNPN, CDR2 SVGIG, per germline (reference sequence). Trimming left V 2 bases short and J 2 bases short, with 10 bases between. This CDR3 is built from 15 residues. CDR3 amino acids: CAWSILGTGANVLTF. The CDR3 DNA reads as TGTGCCTGGAGTATACTAGGGACTGGGGCCAACGTCCTGACTTTC.

The CDR3 nucleotides read TGTGCCAGCAGTCCAACCCCGGGAGAGTCGGGGACTTACTCCTACAATGAGCAGTTCTTC. It codes for CASSPTPGESGTYSYNEQFF. The chain has TRBV27 and TRBJ2-1; TRBD2 might be the D (6 bases). Trimming removed 5 bases from V and 0 bases from J, with 26 bases in between. There are 20 residues in the CDR3. Germline CDR1 and CDR2: MNHEY and SMNVEV (reference sequence).

This chain uses TRBV7-9 with TRBJ2-7; TRBD2 is a possible D gene (5 bases). The V and J ends lost 5 bases and 7 bases respectively, with 9 bases between them. The CDR3 runs 11 residues. Germline assignment: CDR1 SEHNR and CDR2 FQNEAQ (reference sequence). The CDR3, as DNA: TGTGCCAGCAGCCACCCGGGGGAGCAGTACTTC. Its translation is CASSHPGEQYF.

The chain employs TRBV27 and TRBJ2-5; TRBD1 agrees at 7 bases. Germline loops: CDR1 MNHEY, CDR2 SMNVEV (reference sequence). This CDR3 spans 13 amino acids. V was clipped by 7 bases and J by 5 bases; unmatched bases: 7. The CDR3 bases are TGTGCCAGCAAAAGGGGGCTTGGTGAGACCCAGTACTTC. Its protein is CASKRGLGETQYF.

This chain joins TRBV29-1 and TRBJ2-1, with 7 bases that match TRBD2. After removal of 4 bases from V and 0 bases from J, the junction contained 12 bases not matched to a gene. Germline CDR1 is SQVTM and CDR2 is ANQGSEA. The CDR3 has 17 amino acids. The CDR3 reads CSVVTSPRPSSYNEQFF. The CDR3 coding sequence is TGCAGCGTTGTGACTAGCCCACGCCCCAGCTCCTACAATGAGCAGTTCTTC.

CDR3 nucleotide sequence: TGTGCCAGCACGGACAGGGAGTTCGACAATGAGCAGTTCTTC. Protein product: CASTDREFDNEQFF. The J gene is TRBJ2-1, the V gene TRBV12-3 or TRBV12-4, with 8 bases that match TRBD1. The CDR3 has 14 amino acids. Germline trimming cut 7 bases from V and 5 bases from J; bases unmatched to any gene: 7.

The V and J genes are TRBV11-2 and TRBJ2-5; D not resolved. CDR3 size: 15 residues. CDR1 and CDR2 from the germline V gene are SGHAT and FQNNGV. Between the trimmed V and J ends, which lost 3 bases and 1 base, there was a span of 12 bases. CDR3 DNA: TGTGCCAGCAGCTTTGGACCGAACTTCCAAGAGACCCAGTACTTC. It translates to CASSFGPNFQETQYF.

The rearrangement links TRBV5-5 to TRBJ2-7; 7 nucleotides match TRBD2. Germline-derived CDR1 and CDR2 are SGHKS and YYEKEE (reference sequence). Unmatched junction bases numbered 1, after V lost 2 bases and J lost 5 bases. The CDR3 length is 12 residues. CDR3 sequence: CASSFTSDEQYF. The DNA for the CDR3 is TGTGCCAGCAGCTTTACTAGCGACGAGCAGTACTTC.

The rearrangement joins TRBV19 to TRBJ2-1, with D possibly matching TRBD2 (6 bases). This CDR3 region has 14 residues. Germline CDR1 reads LNHDA; CDR2 reads SQIVND (reference sequence). Trimming stripped 9 bases from V and 5 bases from J, with 17 bases between. CDR3 protein: CASRTGLADNEQFF. The CDR3 DNA sequence: TGTGCCAGCCGGACGGGACTCGCCGACAATGAGCAGTTCTTC.

The chain links TRBV5-1 to TRBJ2-7, with TRBD1 identical over 11 bases. Germline CDR1 reads SGHRS; CDR2 reads YFSETQ. With 4 bases clipped from V and 2 bases from J, the junction kept 5 bases outside the gene matches. The CDR3 covers 15 residues. The CDR3 spells CASSDGQGATYEQYF. The DNA for the CDR3 is TGCGCCAGCAGCGACGGACAGGGGGCGACCTACGAGCAGTACTTC.

This chain links TRBV12-3 or TRBV12-4 with TRBJ1-6; 7 bases align to TRBD1. V lost 5 bases to trimming and J lost 9 bases; unmatched junction nucleotides: 7. This CDR3 has 14 amino acids. As DNA, the CDR3 is TGTGCCAGCAGTCCCAGGGGGTACGGTTCACCCCTCCACTTT. Protein: CASSPRGYGSPLHF.

This rearrangement joins TRBV5-5 to TRBJ2-7, with D perhaps given as TRBD1 or TRBD2 (6 bases each). Per germline, CDR1 SGHKS and CDR2 YYEKEE (reference sequence). V lost 3 bases and J 3 bases, leaving 13 bases between the germline ends. The length of the CDR3 is 14 residues. This CDR3 reads CASSWGAGGYEQYF. The CDR3 region has the DNA TGTGCCAGCAGCTGGGGGGCAGGAGGCTACGAGCAGTACTTC.